The 9 T cell receptor beta chains given below trace back to one sample, sequenced in a study of Ad26.COV2.S vaccination and SARS-CoV-2 variants. The treatment here: approximately 18 received Ad26.COV2.S at low or high dose, single or two shots; about five received placebo; per-sample allocation not given. It was on day 63 after the first vaccine or placebo injection that samples were taken. Generated by immunoSEQ multiplex PCR, the TCRdb table keeps only in-frame clones and is missing some. Altogether approximately 410,000 clones are present, over 75% being singletons, with the ten largest covering less than 4%. Sequenced material: peripheral blood, taken in a trial of Ad26.COV2.S vaccine versus placebo. The receptor source for this set is a person between 18 and 65 years old who received the Ad26.COV2.S COVID-19 vaccine or a placebo.

The chain uses TRBV5-1 and TRBJ1-6; no clear D gene. The V end was cut by 2 bases, the J end by 8 bases, with 11 bases between. This CDR3 comprises 14 residues. CDR1 is SGHRS, CDR2 YFSETQ, per germline. The DNA for the CDR3 is TGCGCCAGCAGCTTACCCGGAGATGATTCACCCCTCCACTTT. Translation gives CASSLPGDDSPLHF.

This sequence joins TRBV12-3 or TRBV12-4 and TRBJ2-5, with 8 positions matching TRBD1. Trimming took 10 bases from V and 5 from J; bases not matched to a gene: 6. The CDR3 covers 12 residues. CDR3 region: CATKDRAETQYF. The CDR3 DNA reads TGTGCCACTAAGGACAGGGCCGAGACCCAGTACTTC.

This CDR3 is CASSGRTSVQETQYF. CDR3 DNA: TGTGCCAGCAGCGGGAGGACTAGTGTACAAGAGACCCAGTACTTC. The chain combines TRBV7-2 with TRBJ2-5; TRBD2 aligns across 7 bases. This CDR3 has 15 amino acids. Germline values: CDR1 SGHTA, CDR2 FQGNSA. The junction had 8 bases not matched to a gene; V was cut back by 5 bases and J by 2 bases.

Only one count was recorded for this clone. The rearrangement joins TRBV28 to TRBJ1-4; D remains ambiguous. The CDR3 has 15 residues. V dropped 4 bases and J dropped 4 bases, with 13 bases sitting between them. The germline gives CDR1 MDHEN, CDR2 SYDVKM. The CDR3, as DNA: TGTGCCAGCAGTTCCCCGGAGGGCCTTAATGAAAAACTGTTTTTT. Protein product: CASSSPEGLNEKLFF.

This rearrangement joins TRBV6-2 or TRBV6-3 to TRBJ2-1; the D is unclear. Per germline, CDR1 MNHEY and CDR2 SVGEGT. The CDR3 spans 14 residues. V lost 6 bases and J 2 bases, leaving 11 bases between the germline ends. The DNA for the CDR3 is TGTGCCAGCAGCCCACGGGCTCCCTACAATGAGCAGTTCTTC. Translating gives CASSPRAPYNEQFF.

The chain employs TRBV10-3 and TRBJ1-1; D might be TRBD1 (5 bases). Germline V gene sequence: CDR1 ENHRY, CDR2 SYGVKD. V dropped 4 bases and J dropped 2 bases, with 20 bases sitting between them. The CDR3 length is 17 residues. CDR3 sequence: CAISGIEESGFNTEAFF. In DNA, the CDR3 is TGTGCCATCAGTGGAATCGAGGAGTCAGGGTTCAACACTGAAGCTTTCTTT.

The chain has TRBV29-1 and TRBJ2-7; D not certain. V was shortened by 4 bases and J by 0 bases, with 10 bases between the two germline ends. The CDR3 length is 13 residues. Germline values: CDR1 SQVTM, CDR2 ANQGSEA. CDR3 DNA sequence: TGCAGCGTTGCGGAGTTGAGCTCCTACGAGCAGTACTTC. It translates to CSVAELSSYEQYF.

The rearrangement links TRBV30 to TRBJ1-5; no firm D call. The germline V gene encodes CDR1 GTSNPN and CDR2 SVGIG (reference sequence). CDR3 length: 14 amino acids. Trimming stripped 0 bases from V and 4 bases from J, with 10 bases between. This CDR3 reads CAWSVHGRNQPQHF. In nucleotides, the CDR3 is TGTGCCTGGAGTGTACACGGTAGAAATCAGCCCCAGCATTTT.

The chain recombines TRBV19 with TRBJ2-7; the match to TRBD1 covers 8 bases. This CDR3 contains 15 residues. Trimming at V came to 3 bases and at J to 2 bases, leaving 6 bases not matched to a gene. The germline CDR1 and CDR2 sequences are LNHDA and SQIVND (reference sequence). DNA of the CDR3: TGTGCCAGTAGTATCTTGGCAGGGGGCGCCTACGAGCAGTACTTC. It encodes CASSILAGGAYEQYF.